The present entry profiles one TCR beta chain with its context. There is no known antigen for this receptor. Nothing much larger sits one base from this clone, and base qualities are not available. TCRbeta CDR3 regions were amplified from genomic DNA by means of the immunoSEQ Assay, a bias-controlled multiplex PCR. The authors' analysis ran thus. Within the assay, amplification of reference gene primers was used to estimate how many nucleated cells each sample contained. To quantify the absolute abundance of each unique TCRbeta CDR3 rearrangement, sequence reads were collapsed and filtered. For each sample, productive Simpson clonality was calculated by taking the square root of Simpson's diversity index across productive rearrangements. What TCRdb holds here is the immuneACCESS table cut down to in-frame rearrangements. Part of the clones is not present; checked against another copy, under half of the missing clones reflect an unresolved V gene, and the others are unexplained. Clone size and the V and J calls come from that table; the DNA yielded D and trimming. The sample data list around 200,000 clones, and roughly nine tenths of these were observed just once. 1.5% to 2% of the sample lies in the top ten.

This specimen comes from a study of blood T cell repertoires in COVID-19 (dated by TCRdb to about 2020). For the wider study: The collaborator samples originated in the United States, Italy and Spain and spanned the acute and convalescent phases of COVID-19. The prospective study material was composed of cDNA or gDNA derived from T cells, B-cell-depleted T cells, or PBMCs. The dataset comprised deeply sampled blood TCRbeta repertoires from subjects exposed to, actively infected with, or recovered from COVID-19. The repertoires were released in a freely available public database meant as a resource for research on the immune response to SARS-CoV-2. The samples were drawn from the first 160 participants of the ongoing ImmuneRACE study and from over a thousand subjects provided by 6 global collaborators. The sample metadata nearly always contained a de-identified subject ID, COVID-19 status, age in years and sex. Where available, HLA class I and class II types were obtained from metadata supplied by the sample provider rather than from assay-based typing.

What the work shows at the level of the full study, not this receptor alone: The quantity of clinical and demographic metadata differed by source and by participant and was supplied without curation.

Looking up the germline V gene yields CDR1 MDHEN and CDR2 SYDVKM. The CDR3 holds 14 amino acids from the cysteine to the phenylalanine. Of all the DNA, just the CDR3 is kept, 42 bases in frame from base 1. V is clipped by 2 bases and J by 2 bases, and the sequence between their germline boundaries is 9 bases long. The collaborating institutions used their own protocols to collect whole blood in K2EDTA tubes. For TCRbeta analysis, collaborators shipped samples in one of three forms: frozen whole blood, isolated PBMCs, or DNA extracted from either of those sample types. The receptor's source is a man between 40 and 49 years old with active or convalescent COVID-19. Source material: peripheral blood. The receptor chain draws on TRBV28 and TRBJ2-5; the D gene is possibly TRBD1, with 6 bases matching. The nucleotides are TGTGCCAGCAGTTTAGGACAGTCTCAAGAGACCCAGTACTTC. The resulting protein is CASSLGQSQETQYF. With the rest looked up from the reference TRBV28 and TRBJ2-5 genes rather than sequenced, the full variable domain is DVKVTQSSRYLVKRTGEKVFLECVQDMDHENMFWYRQDPGLGLRLIYFSYDVKMKEKGDIPEGYSVSREKKERFSLILESASTNQTSMYLCASSLGQSQETQYFGPGTRLLVL.